These 7 T cell receptor beta chains came from one sample sequenced in a study of shared clonotypes between healthy human individuals (dated by TCRdb to 2020 to 2022). The library was produced with the immunoSEQ multiplex PCR assay. Entries here come from immuneACCESS through TCRdb and include only in-frame sequences with V and J called. Some clones fail to appear in such tables; in the studies checked, an unresolved V gene covers under half of the shortfall, and the cause of the remainder is unknown. The sample yields over 400,000 clones; roughly 95% were counted once. The leading ten clones occupy approximately 0.067% of the sample. Material for sequencing was naive CD4+ T cells sorted from blood. The sample's cell subset or site label, decoded: CD45RA+ positively selected. The receptors here all came from a woman aged 25-40 years in good health.

The V call is TRBV15, the J call TRBJ2-7; tentatively, D is TRBD1 (6 bases). The V end was cut by 0 bases, the J end by 2 bases, with 11 bases between. The CDR3 extends over 15 amino acids. The V gene's germline CDR1 is LNHNV and CDR2 YYDKDF (reference sequence). The CDR3 nucleotides are TGTGCCACCAGCAGAGAGGCAGGGGACCCCTACGAGCAGTACTTC. Translation gives CATSREAGDPYEQYF.

J is TRBJ2-7 and V is TRBV7-2; TRBD1 agrees at 8 bases. Looked up from germline, CDR1 is SGHTA and CDR2 is FQGNSA. The trim removed 4 bases at V and 6 bases at J, leaving 8 bases unmatched. The CDR3 covers 14 residues. The CDR3 DNA reads TGTGCCAGCAGCTCGGACAGGGAGGAGGTCGAGCAGTACTTC. Translated: CASSSDREEVEQYF. The full variable domain, rest sourced from reference TRBV7-2 and TRBJ2-7, is GAGVSQSPSNKVTEKGKDVELRCDPISGHTALYWYRQSLGQGLEFLIYFQGNSAPDKSGLPSDRFSAERTGGSVSTLTIQRTQQEDSAVYLCASSSDREEVEQYFGPGTRLTVT.

The CDR3 DNA is TGTGCCAGCAGCTGGCGAACTAGCGGCACAGATACGCAGTATTTT. It is translated as CASSWRTSGTDTQYF. The V and J genes are TRBV7-8 and TRBJ2-3, with 7 positions matching TRBD2. The CDR3 covers 15 residues. Per germline, CDR1 SGHVS and CDR2 FQNEAQ. Trimming at V came to 4 bases and at J to 1 base, leaving 5 bases not matched to a gene.

A word on this clone: In the same sample, other DNA sequences code for this CDR3. The chain recombines TRBV21-1 with TRBJ2-7; TRBD2, the D gene given by the table, was not confirmed from the DNA. TRBV21-1 is classified as a pseudogene. The CDR3 is 13 amino acids. CDR3 loop: CASSKGRGYEQYF. The CDR3 DNA reads as TGTGCCAGCAGCAAGGGGAGAGGATACGAGCAGTACTTC.

The gene calls are TRBV28 and TRBJ2-4; 8 nucleotides agree with TRBD2. The ends lost 2 bases at V and 2 bases at J; junction bases unmatched: 8. The CDR3 has 17 amino acids. From germline, CDR1 is MDHEN and CDR2 SYDVKM. CDR3 residues: CASSLPTSGVTKNIQYF. CDR3 bases: TGTGCCAGCAGTTTACCTACTAGCGGAGTTACCAAAAACATTCAGTACTTC.

The rearrangement uses TRBV27 and TRBJ2-4, with D perhaps TRBD1 or TRBD2 (5 bases each). There are 14 residues in the CDR3. Germline CDR1 reads MNHEY; CDR2 reads SMNVEV (reference sequence). Trimming removed 5 bases at V and 3 bases at J, with 11 bases between. The DNA for the CDR3 is TGTGCCAGCAGTCCCCGGGACGGCAAAAACATTCAGTACTTC. The encoded protein is CASSPRDGKNIQYF.

CDR3 sequence (DNA): TGTGCCAGCTCACGGAGGGGACAGGGGTCGCCCTCCTACGAGCAGTACTTC. It is translated as CASSRRGQGSPSYEQYF. The rearrangement links TRBV18 to TRBJ2-7, with 10 bases that match TRBD1. CDR1 and CDR2 from the germline V gene are KGHSH and LQKENI. The J segment lost 0 bases and the V segment lost 4 bases, leaving 9 bases of the junction unmatched. CDR3 length: 17 amino acids. The whole variable domain, remainder taken from reference TRBV18 and TRBJ2-7, is NAGVMQNPRHLVRRRGQEARLRCSPMKGHSHVYWYRQLPEEGLKFMVYLQKENIIDESGMPKERFSAEFPKEGPSILRIQQVVRGDSAAYFCASSRRGQGSPSYEQYFGPGTRLTVT.